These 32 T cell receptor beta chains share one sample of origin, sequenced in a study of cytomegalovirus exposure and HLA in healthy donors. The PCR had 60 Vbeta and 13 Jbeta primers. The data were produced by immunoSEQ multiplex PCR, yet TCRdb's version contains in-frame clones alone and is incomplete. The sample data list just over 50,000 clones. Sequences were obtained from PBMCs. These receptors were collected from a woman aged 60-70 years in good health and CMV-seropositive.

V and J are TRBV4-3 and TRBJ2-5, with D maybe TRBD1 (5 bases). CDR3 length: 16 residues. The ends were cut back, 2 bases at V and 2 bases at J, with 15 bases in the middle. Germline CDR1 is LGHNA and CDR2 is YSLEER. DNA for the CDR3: TGCGCCAGCAGCCAATCCCCAGGGCCTTTACAAGAGACCCAGTACTTC. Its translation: CASSQSPGPLQETQYF.

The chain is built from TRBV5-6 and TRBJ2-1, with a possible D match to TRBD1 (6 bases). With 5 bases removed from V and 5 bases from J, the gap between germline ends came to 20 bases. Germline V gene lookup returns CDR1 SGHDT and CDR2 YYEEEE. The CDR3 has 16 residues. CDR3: CASRSQGNKGHNEQFF. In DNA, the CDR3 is TGTGCCAGCAGAAGCCAGGGGAACAAGGGGCACAATGAGCAGTTCTTC.

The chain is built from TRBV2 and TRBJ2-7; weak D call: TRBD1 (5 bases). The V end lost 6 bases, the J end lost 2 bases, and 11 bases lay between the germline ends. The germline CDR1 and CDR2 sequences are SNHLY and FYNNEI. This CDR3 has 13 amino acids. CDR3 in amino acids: CASRTDIAYEQYF. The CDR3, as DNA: TGTGCCAGCAGGACAGACATAGCCTACGAGCAGTACTTC.

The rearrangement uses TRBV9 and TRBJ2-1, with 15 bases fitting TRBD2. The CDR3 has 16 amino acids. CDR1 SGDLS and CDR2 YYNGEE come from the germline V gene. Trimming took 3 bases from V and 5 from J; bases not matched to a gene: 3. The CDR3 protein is CASSAGLAGGHNEQFF. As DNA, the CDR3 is TGTGCCAGCAGCGCGGGACTAGCGGGGGGCCACAATGAGCAGTTCTTC.

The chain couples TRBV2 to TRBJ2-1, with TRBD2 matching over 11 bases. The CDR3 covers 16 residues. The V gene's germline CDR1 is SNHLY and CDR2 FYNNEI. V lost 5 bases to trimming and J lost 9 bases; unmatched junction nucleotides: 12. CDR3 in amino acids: CASSILAGGARGEQFF. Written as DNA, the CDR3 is TGTGCCAGCAGTATTCTAGCGGGGGGTGCTCGCGGTGAGCAGTTCTTC.

CDR3 DNA sequence: TGCGCCAGCAGCTTTGACAGGGGGCCCAATCAGCCCCAGCATTTT. Its translation: CASSFDRGPNQPQHF. The chain combines TRBV4-1 with TRBJ1-5, with 10 bases identical to TRBD1. V was clipped by 5 bases and J by 3 bases; unmatched bases: 4. There are 15 residues in the CDR3. CDR1 is MGHRA and CDR2 is YSYEKL in the germline V gene.

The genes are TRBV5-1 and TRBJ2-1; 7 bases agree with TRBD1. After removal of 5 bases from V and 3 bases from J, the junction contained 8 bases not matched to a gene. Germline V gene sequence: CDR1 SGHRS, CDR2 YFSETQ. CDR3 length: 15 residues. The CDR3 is CASRSPGQSYNEQFF. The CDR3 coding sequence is TGCGCCAGCAGATCACCGGGACAGAGCTACAATGAGCAGTTCTTC. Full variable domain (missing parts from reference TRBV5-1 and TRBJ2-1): KAGVTQTPRYLIKTRGQQVTLSCSPISGHRSVSWYQQTPGQGLQFLFEYFSETQRNKGNFPGRFSGRQFSNSRSEMNVSTLELGDSALYLCASRSPGQSYNEQFFGPGTRLTVL.

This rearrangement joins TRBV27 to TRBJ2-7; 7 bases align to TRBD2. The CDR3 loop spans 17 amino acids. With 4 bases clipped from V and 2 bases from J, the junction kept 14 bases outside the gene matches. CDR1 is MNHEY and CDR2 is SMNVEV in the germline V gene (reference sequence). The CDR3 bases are TGTGCCAGCAGTTCCCCCCATGGGGGGGAGGGGACCTACGAGCAGTACTTC. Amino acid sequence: CASSSPHGGEGTYEQYF.

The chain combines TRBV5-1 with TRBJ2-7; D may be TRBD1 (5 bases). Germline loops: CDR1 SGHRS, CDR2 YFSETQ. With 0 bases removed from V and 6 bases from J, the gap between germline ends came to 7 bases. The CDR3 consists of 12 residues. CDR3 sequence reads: CASSLAQGEQYF. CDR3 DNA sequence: TGCGCCAGCAGCTTGGCCCAGGGCGAGCAGTACTTC.

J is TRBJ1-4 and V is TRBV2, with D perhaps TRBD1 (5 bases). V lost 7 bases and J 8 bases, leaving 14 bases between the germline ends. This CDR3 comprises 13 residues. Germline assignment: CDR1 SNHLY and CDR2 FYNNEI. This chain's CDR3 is CASNGDRGEKLFF. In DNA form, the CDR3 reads TGTGCCAGCAATGGGGATAGGGGAGAAAAACTGTTTTTT.

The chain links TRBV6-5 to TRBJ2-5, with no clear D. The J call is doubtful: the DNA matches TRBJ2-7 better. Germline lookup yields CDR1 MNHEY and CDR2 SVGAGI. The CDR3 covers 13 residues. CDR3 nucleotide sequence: TGTGCCAGCGGGCAGGCGACCTCCTACGAGCAGTACTTC. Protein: CASGQATSYEQYF.

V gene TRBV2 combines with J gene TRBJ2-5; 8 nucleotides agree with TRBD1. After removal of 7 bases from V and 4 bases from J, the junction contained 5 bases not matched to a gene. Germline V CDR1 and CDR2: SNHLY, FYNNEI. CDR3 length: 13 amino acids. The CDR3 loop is CASTAGGAETQYF. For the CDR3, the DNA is TGTGCCAGCACCGCAGGGGGCGCAGAGACCCAGTACTTC.

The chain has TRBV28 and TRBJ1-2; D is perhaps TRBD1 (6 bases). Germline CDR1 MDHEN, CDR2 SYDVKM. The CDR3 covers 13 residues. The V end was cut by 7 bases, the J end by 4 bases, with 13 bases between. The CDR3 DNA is TGTGCCAGCAAGGGAGGGGGGGCCTATGGCTACACCTTC. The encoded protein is CASKGGGAYGYTF.

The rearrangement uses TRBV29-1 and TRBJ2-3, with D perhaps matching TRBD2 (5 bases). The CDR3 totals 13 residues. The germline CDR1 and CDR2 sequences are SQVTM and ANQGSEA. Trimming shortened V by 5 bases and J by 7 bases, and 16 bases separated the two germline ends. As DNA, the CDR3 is TGCAGCGTTCCGGACTCCGGCGAGAATACGCAGTATTTT. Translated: CSVPDSGENTQYF.

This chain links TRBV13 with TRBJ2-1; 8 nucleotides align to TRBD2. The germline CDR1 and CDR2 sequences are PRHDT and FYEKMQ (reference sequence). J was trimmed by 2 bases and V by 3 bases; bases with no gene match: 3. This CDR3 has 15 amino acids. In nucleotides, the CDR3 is TGTGCCAGCAGCTTCGGGGGGGACGCCTACAATGAGCAGTTCTTC. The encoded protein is CASSFGGDAYNEQFF.

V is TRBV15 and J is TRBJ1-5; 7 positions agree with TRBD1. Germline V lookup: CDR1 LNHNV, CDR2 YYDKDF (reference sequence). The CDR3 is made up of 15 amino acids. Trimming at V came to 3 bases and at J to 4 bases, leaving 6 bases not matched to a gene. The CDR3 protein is CATSRTGLSNQPQHF. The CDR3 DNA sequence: TGTGCCACCAGCAGGACAGGGTTAAGTAATCAGCCCCAGCATTTT.

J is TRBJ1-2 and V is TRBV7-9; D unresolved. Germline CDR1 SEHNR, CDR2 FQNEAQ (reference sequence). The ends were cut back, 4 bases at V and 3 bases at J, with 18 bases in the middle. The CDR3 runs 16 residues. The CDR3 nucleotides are TGTGCCAGCAGCTCCCAGGCCGAGCTATACGACTATGGCTACACCTTC. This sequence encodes CASSSQAELYDYGYTF.

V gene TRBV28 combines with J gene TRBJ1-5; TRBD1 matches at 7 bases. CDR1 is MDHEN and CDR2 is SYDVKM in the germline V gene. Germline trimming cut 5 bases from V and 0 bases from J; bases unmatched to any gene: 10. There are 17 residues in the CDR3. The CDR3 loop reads CASSPRTGRSSNQPQHF. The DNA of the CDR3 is TGTGCCAGCAGTCCTCGGACAGGAAGAAGTAGCAATCAGCCCCAGCATTTT.

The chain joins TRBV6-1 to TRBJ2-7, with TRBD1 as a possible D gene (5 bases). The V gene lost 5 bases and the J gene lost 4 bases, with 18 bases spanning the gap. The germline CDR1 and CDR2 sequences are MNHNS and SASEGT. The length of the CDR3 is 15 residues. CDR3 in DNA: TGTGCCAGCAGTTTCAACCAAAGGGGTTGGTACGAGCAGTACTTC. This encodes CASSFNQRGWYEQYF.

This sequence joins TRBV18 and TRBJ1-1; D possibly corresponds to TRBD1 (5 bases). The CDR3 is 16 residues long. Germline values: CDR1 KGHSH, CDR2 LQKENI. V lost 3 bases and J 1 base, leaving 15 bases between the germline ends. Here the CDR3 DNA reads TGTGCCAGCTCACCTCCGTCGGGGGGAGCGAACACTGAAGCTTTCTTT. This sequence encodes CASSPPSGGANTEAFF.

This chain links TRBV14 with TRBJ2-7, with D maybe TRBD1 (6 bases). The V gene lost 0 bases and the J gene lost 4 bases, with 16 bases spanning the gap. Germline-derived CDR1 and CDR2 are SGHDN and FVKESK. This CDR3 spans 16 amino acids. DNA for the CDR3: TGTGCCAGCAGCCAAGAAAAGGACTTTAGGGGGTACGAGCAGTACTTC. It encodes CASSQEKDFRGYEQYF.

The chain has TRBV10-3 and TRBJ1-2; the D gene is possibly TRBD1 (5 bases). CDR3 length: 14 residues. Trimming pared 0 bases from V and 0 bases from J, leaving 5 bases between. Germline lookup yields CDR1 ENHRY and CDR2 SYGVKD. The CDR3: CAISESTANYGYTF. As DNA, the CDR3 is TGTGCCATCAGTGAGTCGACAGCTAACTATGGCTACACCTTC.

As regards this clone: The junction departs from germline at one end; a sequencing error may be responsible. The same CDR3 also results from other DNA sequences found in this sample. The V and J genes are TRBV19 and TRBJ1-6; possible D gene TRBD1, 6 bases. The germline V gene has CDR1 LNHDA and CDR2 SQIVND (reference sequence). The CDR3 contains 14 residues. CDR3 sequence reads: CASSIAGDNSPLHF. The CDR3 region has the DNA TGTGCCAGTAGTATAGCAGGGGATAATTCACCCCTACACTTT.

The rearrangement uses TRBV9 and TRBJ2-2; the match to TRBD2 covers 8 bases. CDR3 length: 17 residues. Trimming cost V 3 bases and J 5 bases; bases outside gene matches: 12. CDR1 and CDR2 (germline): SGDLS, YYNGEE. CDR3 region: CASSAQGPAGVTGELFF. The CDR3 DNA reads TGTGCCAGCAGCGCCCAGGGACCAGCGGGGGTTACCGGGGAGCTGTTTTTT.

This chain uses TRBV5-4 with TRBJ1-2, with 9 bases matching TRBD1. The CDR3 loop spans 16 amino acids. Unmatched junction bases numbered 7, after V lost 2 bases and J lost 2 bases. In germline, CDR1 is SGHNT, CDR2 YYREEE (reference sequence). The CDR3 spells CASSLLSGTGNYGYTF. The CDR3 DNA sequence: TGTGCCAGCAGCTTACTGTCCGGGACAGGGAACTATGGCTACACCTTC. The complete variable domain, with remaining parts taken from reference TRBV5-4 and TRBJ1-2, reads ETGVTQSPTHLIKTRGQQVTLRCSSQSGHNTVSWYQQALGQGPQFIFQYYREEENGRGNFPPRFSGLQFPNYSSELNVNALELDDSALYLCASSLLSGTGNYGYTFGSGTRLTVV.

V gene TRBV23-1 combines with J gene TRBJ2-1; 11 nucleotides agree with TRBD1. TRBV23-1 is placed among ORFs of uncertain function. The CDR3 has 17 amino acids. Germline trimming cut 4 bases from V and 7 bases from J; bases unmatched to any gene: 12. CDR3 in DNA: TGCGCCAGCAGTCCACTTCCCGGGACAGGGGGTCTAAATGAGCAGTTCTTC. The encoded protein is CASSPLPGTGGLNEQFF.

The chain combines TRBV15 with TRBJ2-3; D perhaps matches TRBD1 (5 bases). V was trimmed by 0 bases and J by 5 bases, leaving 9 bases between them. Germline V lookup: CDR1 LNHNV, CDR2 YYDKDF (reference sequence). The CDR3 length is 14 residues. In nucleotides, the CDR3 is TGTGCCACCAGCAGAGACAGGGCTGGAGATACGCAGTATTTT. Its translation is CATSRDRAGDTQYF.

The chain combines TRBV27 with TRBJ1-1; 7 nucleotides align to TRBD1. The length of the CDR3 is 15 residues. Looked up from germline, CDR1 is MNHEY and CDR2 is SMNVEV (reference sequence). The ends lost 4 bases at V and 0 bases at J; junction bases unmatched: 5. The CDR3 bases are TGTGCCAGCAGTTCCCGACAGGGCTTGAACACTGAAGCTTTCTTT. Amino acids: CASSSRQGLNTEAFF.

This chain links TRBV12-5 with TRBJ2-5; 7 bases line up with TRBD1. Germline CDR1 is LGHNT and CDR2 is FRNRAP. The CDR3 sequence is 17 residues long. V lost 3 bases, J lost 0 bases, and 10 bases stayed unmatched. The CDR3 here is CASGFQSGTAYQETQYF. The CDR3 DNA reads TGTGCTAGTGGTTTTCAATCCGGGACAGCTTACCAAGAGACCCAGTACTTC.

CDR3 region: CASSFRTGWGNTIYF. The CDR3 bases are TGTGCCAGCAGTTTCAGGACTGGGTGGGGAAACACCATATATTTT. This chain joins TRBV6-5 and TRBJ1-3; D is uncertain. Germline V gene data show CDR1 as MNHEY and CDR2 as SVGAGI. The CDR3 is made up of 15 amino acids. Trimming removed 4 bases from V and 4 bases from J, with 14 bases in between.

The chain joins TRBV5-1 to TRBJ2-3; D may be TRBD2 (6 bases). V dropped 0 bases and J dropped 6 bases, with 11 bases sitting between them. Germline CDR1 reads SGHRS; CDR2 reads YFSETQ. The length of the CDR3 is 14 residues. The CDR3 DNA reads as TGCGCCAGCAGCTTGGAGGCTAGCGTTGATACGCAGTATTTT. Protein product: CASSLEASVDTQYF.

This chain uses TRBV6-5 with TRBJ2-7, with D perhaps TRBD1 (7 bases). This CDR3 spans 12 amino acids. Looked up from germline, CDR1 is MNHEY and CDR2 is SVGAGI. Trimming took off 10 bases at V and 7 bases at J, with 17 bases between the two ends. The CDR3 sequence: CATRRGDGEQYF. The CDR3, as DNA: TGTGCCACCCGCAGGGGGGACGGGGAGCAGTACTTC.